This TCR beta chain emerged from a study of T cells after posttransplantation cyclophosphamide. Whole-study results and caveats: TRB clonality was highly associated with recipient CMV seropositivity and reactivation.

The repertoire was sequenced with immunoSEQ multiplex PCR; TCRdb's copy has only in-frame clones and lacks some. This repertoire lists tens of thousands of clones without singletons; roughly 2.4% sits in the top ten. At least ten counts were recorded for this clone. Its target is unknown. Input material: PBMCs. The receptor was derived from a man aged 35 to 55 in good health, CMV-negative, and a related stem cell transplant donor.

The CDR3 loop is CASRLPDSNEQFF. The CDR3 DNA follows: TGTGCCAGCAGGCTCCCGGACTCCAATGAGCAGTTCTTC. V usage is TRBV28 and J usage is TRBJ2-1; a weak D match, TRBD2 (5 bases). CDR1 is MDHEN, CDR2 SYDVKM, per germline. The CDR3 spans 13 residues. V lost 6 bases and J lost 6, with 12 bases in between.